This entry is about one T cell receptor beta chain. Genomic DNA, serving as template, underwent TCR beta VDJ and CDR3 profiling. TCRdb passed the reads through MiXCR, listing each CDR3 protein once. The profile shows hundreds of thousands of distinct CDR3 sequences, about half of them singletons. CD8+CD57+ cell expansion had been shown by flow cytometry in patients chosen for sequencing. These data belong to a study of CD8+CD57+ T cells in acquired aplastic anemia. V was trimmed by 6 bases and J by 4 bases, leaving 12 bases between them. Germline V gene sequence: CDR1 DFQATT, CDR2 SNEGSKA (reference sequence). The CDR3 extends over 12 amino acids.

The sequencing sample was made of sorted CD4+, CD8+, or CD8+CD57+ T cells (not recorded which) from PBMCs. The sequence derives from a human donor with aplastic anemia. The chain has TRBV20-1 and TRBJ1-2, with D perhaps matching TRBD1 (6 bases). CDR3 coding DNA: TGCAGTGCATTTCGGGACACCTATGGCTACACCTTC. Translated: CSAFRDTYGYTF.